This is a list of T cell receptor beta chains from one sample in a study of blood T cell repertoires in COVID-19. Generated by immunoSEQ multiplex PCR, the TCRdb table keeps only in-frame clones and is missing some. Of around 250,000 clones listed, just over 85% were seen once; the top ten hold around 15%. Input material: PBMCs or T cells enriched from blood (not recorded which). The receptors were gathered from a man younger than 35 who had recovered from COVID-19. CDR3s include the opening cysteine and the closing phenylalanine or tryptophan. The order of the fields is D gene, V gene, J gene, clone size, CDR3 protein, CDR3 DNA. A D gene is named only where the DNA matches it firmly. Clone size, where shown, is once, few, many, or a class for clones that have expanded.

D: NA; V: TRBV2; J: TRBJ1-1; size: NA; CDR3: CASSWTGNTEAFF; DNA: TGTGCCAGCAGTTGGACTGGGAACACTGAAGCTTTCTTT
D: TRBD1; V: TRBV9; J: TRBJ2-3; size: once; CDR3: CASSPQVTGTGSDTQYF; DNA: TGTGCCAGCAGCCCGCAGGTTACCGGGACAGGGTCAGATACGCAGTATTTT
D: NA; V: TRBV19; J: TRBJ1-3; size: NA; CDR3: CASSIVESGNTIYF; DNA: TGTGCCAGTAGTATAGTAGAGTCTGGAAACACCATATATTTT
D: TRBD1; V: TRBV5-4; J: TRBJ2-4; size: NA; CDR3: CASSAPGQIAKNIQYF; DNA: TGTGCCAGCAGTGCTCCGGGACAGATAGCCAAAAACATTCAGTACTTC
D: NA; V: TRBV2; J: TRBJ2-7; size: NA; CDR3: CASSGQAVSYEQYF; DNA: TGTGCCAGCAGTGGACAGGCCGTCTCCTACGAGCAGTACTTC
D: NA; V: TRBV19; J: TRBJ1-5; size: once; CDR3: CASSKRTADSNQPQHF; DNA: TGTGCCAGTAGTAAACGGACAGCGGATAGCAATCAGCCCCAGCATTTT
D: NA; V: TRBV2; J: TRBJ1-6; size: NA; CDR3: CASSEGVGQLLGSPLHF; DNA: TGTGCCAGCAGTGAAGGGGTAGGACAGCTTTTAGGTTCACCCCTCCACTTT
D: TRBD2; V: TRBV5-6; J: TRBJ2-7; size: NA; CDR3: CASTYGGLAGSGRYEQYF; DNA: TGTGCCAGCACTTACGGAGGACTAGCGGGATCAGGCCGCTACGAGCAGTACTTC
D: NA; V: TRBV15; J: TRBJ2-7; size: NA; CDR3: CATSRDKEGSYEQYF; DNA: TGTGCCACCAGCAGAGATAAAGAGGGCTCCTACGAGCAGTACTTC
D: TRBD1; V: TRBV4-1; J: TRBJ2-3; size: NA; CDR3: CASSLTTGSTDTQYF; DNA: TGCGCCAGCAGCCTCACGACAGGGAGCACAGATACGCAGTATTTT
D: TRBD2; V: TRBV7-3; J: TRBJ2-3; size: NA; CDR3: CASSFSSGTDTQYF; DNA: TGTGCCAGCAGCTTTTCTAGCGGGACAGATACGCAGTATTTT
D: TRBD2; V: TRBV5-1; J: TRBJ2-7; size: NA; CDR3: CASSLRAGGSYEQYF; DNA: TGCGCCAGCAGCTTACGAGCGGGAGGCTCCTACGAGCAGTACTTC
D: NA; V: TRBV5-8; J: TRBJ1-1; size: NA; CDR3: CASSLLQGRTEAFF; DNA: TGTGCCAGCAGCTTGCTCCAGGGCAGGACTGAAGCTTTCTTT
D: NA; V: TRBV12-3/TRBV12-4; J: TRBJ2-1; size: NA; CDR3: CASSFGANEQFF; DNA: TGTGCCAGCAGTTTCGGAGCGAATGAGCAGTTCTTC
D: NA; V: TRBV30; J: TRBJ1-3; size: NA; CDR3: CAWTLSGNTIYF; DNA: TGTGCCTGGACCCTGTCTGGAAACACCATATATTTT
D: NA; V: TRBV6-1; J: TRBJ2-2; size: NA; CDR3: CASSEQLVNTGELFF; DNA: TGTGCCAGCAGTGAACAGCTAGTGAACACCGGGGAGCTGTTTTTT
D: TRBD1; V: TRBV15; J: TRBJ1-4; size: NA; CDR3: CATSRGGTAINEKLFF; DNA: TGTGCCACCAGCAGAGGTGGGACAGCGATTAATGAAAAACTGTTTTTT
D: TRBD2; V: TRBV11-2; J: TRBJ2-1; size: NA; CDR3: CASSSRITGLAVDNEQFF; DNA: TGTGCCAGCAGCTCGAGGATCACGGGACTAGCGGTGGACAATGAGCAGTTCTTC